Below, one T cell receptor beta chain is given with its context. At one end, the junction sequence differs from germline, possibly due to a read error. MiXCR, applied by TCRdb to the reads, yields one record per CDR3 protein. Counted here are around 4,000 distinct CDR3 sequences, around 22% occurring once; the ten biggest clones make up over 7%. The source of the sample is a study of lung T cells in sarcoidosis with Löfgren's syndrome. The CDR3 contains 13 residues. The receptor comes from a human donor with sarcoidosis (Löfgren's syndrome or another form), or a control subject (not recorded which). This chain links TRBV12-3 or TRBV12-4 with TRBJ2-3; D gene ambiguous. The sequenced material came from CD4+ T cells from bronchoalveolar lavage. The CDR3 bases are TGTGCCAGCAGTTTAACAGAGTCAGATGCGCAGTATTTT. It codes for CASSLTESDAQYF.